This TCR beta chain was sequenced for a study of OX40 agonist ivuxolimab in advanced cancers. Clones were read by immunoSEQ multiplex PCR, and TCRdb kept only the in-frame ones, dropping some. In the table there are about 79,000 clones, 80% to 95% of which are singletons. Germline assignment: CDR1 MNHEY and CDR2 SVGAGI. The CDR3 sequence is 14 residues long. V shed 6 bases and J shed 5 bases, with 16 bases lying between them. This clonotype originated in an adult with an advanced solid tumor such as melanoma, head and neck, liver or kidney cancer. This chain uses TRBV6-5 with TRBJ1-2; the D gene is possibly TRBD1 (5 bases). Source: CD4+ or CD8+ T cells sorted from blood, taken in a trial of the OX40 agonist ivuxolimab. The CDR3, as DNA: TGTGCCAGCAGCCGGGACGAGGCCCGGTATGGCTACACCTTC. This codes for CASSRDEARYGYTF.